Each of the 19 T cell receptor beta chains below was sequenced from the same sample in a study of tumor and adjacent non-tumor tissue in lung cancer. TCRbeta libraries were built with three rounds of nested PCR, modified from ARM-PCR. TCRdb re-called the multiplex PCR reads with MiXCR, one entry per CDR3 protein. Here the sample spans about 48,000 distinct CDR3 sequences, 60% to 65% being singletons. No cell sorting was done before RNA was extracted from the tissue. Distant lung tissue was collected more than 3 cm away from the tumor edge. Sequencing was carried out using distant non-tumor lung tissue. Every receptor here comes from a woman in her 70s with non-small cell lung cancer.

This clonotype was counted only a few times. This rearrangement joins TRBV27 to TRBJ2-7; D is possibly TRBD1 (6 bases). Germline loops: CDR1 MNHEY, CDR2 SMNVEV (reference sequence). The germline V and J ends were trimmed by 2 bases and 0 bases, with 8 bases remaining between them. This CDR3 has 14 residues. CDR3 amino acids: CASSLRDNSYEQYF. CDR3 sequence (DNA): TGTGCCAGCAGTTTACGGGACAACTCCTACGAGCAGTACTTC.

In regard to this clonotype: The junction departs from germline at one end; a sequencing error may be responsible. The genes are TRBV11-1 and TRBJ2-3, with 12 bases fitting TRBD2. There are 16 residues in the CDR3. Germline values: CDR1 SGHAT, CDR2 FQDESV (reference sequence). CDR3 coding DNA: TGTGACAGCTGCAATGACGTACTAGCGGGGGGCGGTACGCAGTATTTC. Protein sequence: CDSCNDVLAGGGTQYF.

This clonotype was observed a handful of times. At one end the junction does not follow the germline gene, possibly because of a read error. This rearrangement joins TRBV29-1 to TRBJ2-7; TRBD2 matches at 14 bases. The CDR3 runs 16 residues. Germline V gives CDR1 SQVTM, CDR2 ANQGSEA. CDR3 DNA sequence: TGCAGCGTTGATCATCAGGGGACTAGCGGGAGCTACGAGCAATACTTC. Translated, it gives CSVDHQGTSGSYEQYF.

On this clonotype itself: A much larger clone is a single base away; this may be a read error. This rearrangement joins TRBV20-1 to TRBJ2-5; D perhaps matches TRBD2 (6 bases). The germline V and J ends were trimmed by 3 bases and 5 bases, with 19 bases remaining between them. In germline, CDR1 is DFQATT, CDR2 SNEGSKA (reference sequence). The CDR3 runs to 15 residues. CDR3 in amino acids: CSARGTGVVWETQYF. In DNA, the CDR3 is TGCAGTGCTAGGGGAACGGGAGTAGTCTGGGAGACCCAGTACTTC.

This clonotype has more than one count but fewer than ten. A much larger clonotype is one base distant, so this may be a read error. J is TRBJ1-2 and V is TRBV5-4, with TRBD1 identical over 12 bases. Germline V gene lookup returns CDR1 SGHNT and CDR2 YYREEE (reference sequence). The CDR3 is 16 amino acids. CDR3: CTSSTRDRGRENGYTF. In DNA form, the CDR3 reads TGTACCAGCAGCACCCGGGACAGGGGGCGCGAGAATGGCTACACCTTC.

The V and J genes are TRBV6-1 and TRBJ2-3; D unresolved. V shed 0 bases and J shed 15 bases, with 16 bases lying between them. The CDR3 sequence is 13 residues long. CDR1 is MNHNS, CDR2 SASEGT, per germline. This CDR3 reads CASSEAYRDMHYF. As DNA, the CDR3 is TGTGCCAGCAGTGAAGCATACCGTGATATGCATTATTTT.

Notes on this clonotype: No conserved phenylalanine or tryptophan ends this CDR3, so it is likely a read error. This chain uses TRBV5-4 with TRBJ2-6; D may be TRBD2 (5 bases). Germline CDR1 is SGHNT and CDR2 is YYREEE (reference sequence). This CDR3 has 15 amino acids. CDR3 sequence reads: CDSGNPAAGANVLTL. The CDR3 DNA reads TGTGACAGCGGCAATCCGGCCGCTGGGGCCAACGTCCTGACTCTC.

With regard to this clonotype: Because it lacks the conserved phenylalanine or tryptophan at the end, this CDR3 is likely a read error. The genes are TRBV6-1 and TRBJ2-7, with 11 bases aligning to TRBD2. Germline V gene data show CDR1 as MNHNS and CDR2 as SASEGT. The CDR3 extends over 16 amino acids. This chain's CDR3 is CASISHLAGGSYEQYI. CDR3 sequence (DNA): TGTGCCAGCATCAGCCACCTAGCGGGAGGATCCTATGAGCAGTACATC.

This clonotype was detected a few times. The chain recombines TRBV28 with TRBJ1-2; D call uncertain. The CDR3 loop spans 13 amino acids. The V end was cut by 7 bases, the J end by 4 bases, with 13 bases between. CDR1 is MDHEN and CDR2 is SYDVKM in the germline V gene. The CDR3 DNA sequence: TGTGCCAGCATCCCGGGAGGCGGCTATGGCTACACCTTC. Its protein product is CASIPGGGYGYTF.

This chain uses TRBV5-4 with TRBJ2-1; TRBD2 matches at 8 bases. Germline V gene data show CDR1 as SGHNT and CDR2 as YYREEE (reference sequence). V lost 4 bases and J lost 13; bases outside the gene matches: 16. CDR3 length: 15 amino acids. The CDR3, as DNA: TGTGCCAGCAGCCCGACCGGGACTAACGGGGGGGACCAGTTCTTC. Translation gives CASSPTGTNGGDQFF.

This chain uses TRBV6-2 or TRBV6-3 with TRBJ2-3; the match to TRBD2 covers 7 bases. Germline V gene lookup returns CDR1 MNHEY and CDR2 SVGEGT. The CDR3 runs to 15 residues. CDR3 sequence: CVTSHPGGSTDTQYF. The CDR3, as DNA: TGTGTCACCAGCCACCCTGGCGGGAGTACAGATACGCAGTATTTT.

The chain has TRBV10-3 and TRBJ2-4, with D perhaps matching TRBD1 or TRBD2 (5 bases each). Trimming left V 9 bases short and J 6 bases short, with 24 bases between. This CDR3 has 16 amino acids. CDR1 is ENHRY and CDR2 is SYGVKD in the germline V gene. CDR3 sequence: CAISMRGDHASNIQYF. The CDR3 nucleotides are TGTGCCATATCCATGAGGGGCGACCATGCATCAAACATTCAGTACTTC.

Of note for this clonotype: The junction differs from germline at one of its ends, possibly a read error. The chain employs TRBV7-9 and TRBJ2-2, with unresolved D. The CDR3 sequence is 15 residues long. Germline loops: CDR1 SEHNR, CDR2 FQNEAQ (reference sequence). The CDR3 DNA reads TGTCCCAGCACCCTCTCAGGTTCTAAGACCGGGGAGCTGTTTTTT. Translated, it gives CPSTLSGSKTGELFF. Using reference TRBV7-9 and TRBJ2-2 for the parts outside the CDR3, the full variable domain is DTGVSQNPRHKITKRGQNVTFRCDPISEHNRLYWYRQTLGQGPEFLTYFQNEAQLEKSRLLSDRFSAERPKGSFSTLEIQRTEQGDSAMYLCPSTLSGSKTGELFFGEGSRLTVL.

About this clonotype: The junction shows a germline mismatch at one end, possibly a read error. The chain joins TRBV10-3 to TRBJ2-3, with D uncertain. This CDR3 has 15 residues. The germline CDR1 and CDR2 sequences are ENHRY and SYGVKD. CDR3 amino acids: CATSVSGPIADTQYF. The CDR3 DNA is TGTGCCACCAGTGTATCAGGCCCAATAGCAGATACGCAGTATTTT.

This clonotype was seen at least ten times. This sequence joins TRBV20-1 and TRBJ2-3, with 10 bases that match TRBD2. CDR3 length: 15 residues. V shed 2 bases and J 5 bases; nucleotides not matched to a gene: 7. Germline CDR1 reads DFQATT; CDR2 reads SNEGSKA (reference sequence). CDR3 in amino acids: CSARTSGTGKDTQYF. In nucleotides, the CDR3 is TGCAGTGCTAGAACTAGCGGGACGGGTAAAGATACGCAGTATTTT.

This CDR3 reads CASSLWVVDYNEQFF. The CDR3 nucleotides read TGTGCCAGCAGCTTATGGGTGGTAGATTACAATGAGCAGTTCTTC. The rearrangement links TRBV11-1 to TRBJ2-1; D gene unclear. V was trimmed by 2 bases and J by 4 bases, leaving 12 bases between them. CDR1 and CDR2 (germline): SGHAT, FQDESV (reference sequence). This CDR3 is 15 amino acids long.

Worth noting for this clonotype: An end of the junction does not agree with germline; a read error may underlie this. The chain is built from TRBV5-4 and TRBJ2-5; no reliable D call. This CDR3 has 13 residues. CDR1 is SGHNT and CDR2 is YYREEE in the germline V gene (reference sequence). CDR3 in amino acids: CACSQTYSETQYF. The CDR3 DNA sequence: TGTGCCTGCAGCCAGACGTACTCAGAGACCCAGTACTTT. The full variable domain, with the rest looked up from reference TRBV5-4 and TRBJ2-5, is ETGVTQSPTHLIKTRGQQVTLRCSSQSGHNTVSWYQQALGQGPQFIFQYYREEENGRGNFPPRFSGLQFPNYSSELNVNALELDDSALYLCACSQTYSETQYFGPGTRLLVL.

Points on this clonotype: Compared with germline, one end of the junction differs, possibly owing to a read error. The CDR3 sequence: CASSSPWTSGGTYQQYF. For the CDR3, the DNA is TGTGCCAGCAGTTCCCCTTGGACTAGCGGGGGGACCTACCAGCAGTACTTC. The J gene is TRBJ2-7, the V gene TRBV28; 14 bases are shared with TRBD2. CDR3 length equals 17 residues. Germline lookup yields CDR1 MDHEN and CDR2 SYDVKM.

A word on this clonotype: The germline gene is not matched at one end of the junction; a read error may be the cause. V and J are TRBV29-1 and TRBJ2-1; D uncertain. Germline-derived CDR1 and CDR2 are SQVTM and ANQGSEA. There are 14 residues in the CDR3. In DNA form, the CDR3 reads TGCAGCGTCGAGCCCGGTTTTACCTGCAGTGAGCAGTTCTTT. Its protein is CSVEPGFTCSEQFF.